This TCR beta chain derives from a study of cytomegalovirus exposure and HLA in healthy donors. In this sample, this clone turned up once. A multiplex PCR was run with 60 Vbeta primers and 13 Jbeta primers. Assay used: immunoSEQ multiplex PCR; TCRdb lists only in-frame clones, some missing. The data show under 200,000 clones, about 62% seen once. The CDR3 consists of 13 residues. Losses at the gene ends were 6 bases for V and 15 bases for J; bases not matched to a gene: 7. Germline V CDR1 and CDR2: SNHLY, FYNNEI. The receptor's source is a man aged 35-49 years in good health and CMV-seronegative. The sample consisted of PBMCs. The V gene is TRBV2, the J gene TRBJ2-1, with 14 positions matching TRBD2. CDR3: CASSGTSGRGLFF. The CDR3 region has the DNA TGTGCCAGCAGCGGGACTAGCGGGAGAGGCTTGTTCTTC.